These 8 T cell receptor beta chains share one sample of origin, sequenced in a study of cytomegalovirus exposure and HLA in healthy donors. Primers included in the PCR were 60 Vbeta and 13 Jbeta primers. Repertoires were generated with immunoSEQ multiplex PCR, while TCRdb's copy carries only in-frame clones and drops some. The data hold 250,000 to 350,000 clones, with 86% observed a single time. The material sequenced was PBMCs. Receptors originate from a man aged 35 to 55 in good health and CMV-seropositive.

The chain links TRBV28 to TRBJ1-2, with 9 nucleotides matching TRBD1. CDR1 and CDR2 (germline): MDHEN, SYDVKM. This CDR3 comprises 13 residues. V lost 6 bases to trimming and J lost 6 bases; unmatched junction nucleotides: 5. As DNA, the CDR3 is TGTGCCAGCAGACAACAGGGGGCGCATGGCTACACCTTC. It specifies CASRQQGAHGYTF.

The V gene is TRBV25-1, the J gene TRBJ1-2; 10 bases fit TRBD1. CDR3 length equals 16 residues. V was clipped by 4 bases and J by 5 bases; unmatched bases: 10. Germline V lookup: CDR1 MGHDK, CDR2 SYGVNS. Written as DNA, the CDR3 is TGTGCCAGCAGTGCAGGACAGGGGGGGAAGTGGTATGGCTACACCTTC. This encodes CASSAGQGGKWYGYTF.

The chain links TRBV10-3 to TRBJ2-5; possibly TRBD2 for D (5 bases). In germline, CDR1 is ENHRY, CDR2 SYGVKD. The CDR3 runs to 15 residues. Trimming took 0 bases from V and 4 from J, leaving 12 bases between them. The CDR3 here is CAISESGVNRETQYF. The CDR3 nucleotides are TGTGCCATCAGTGAGTCGGGAGTTAATCGAGAGACCCAGTACTTC.

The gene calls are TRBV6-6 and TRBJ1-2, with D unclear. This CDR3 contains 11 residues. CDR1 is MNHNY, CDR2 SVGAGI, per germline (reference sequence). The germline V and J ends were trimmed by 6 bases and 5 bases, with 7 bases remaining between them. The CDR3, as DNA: TGTGCCAGCAGGTCAGATTATGGCTACACCTTC. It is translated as CASRSDYGYTF.

The CDR3 bases are TGTGCCAGCAGTCCCGGGAGTCCGAGTCATGAGCAGTTCTTC. Its protein is CASSPGSPSHEQFF. This chain connects TRBV6-6 to TRBJ2-1; the D gene is possibly TRBD2 (6 bases). Germline loops: CDR1 MNHNY, CDR2 SVGAGI (reference sequence). The CDR3 totals 14 residues. The V and J ends lost 5 bases and 8 bases respectively, with 16 bases between them.

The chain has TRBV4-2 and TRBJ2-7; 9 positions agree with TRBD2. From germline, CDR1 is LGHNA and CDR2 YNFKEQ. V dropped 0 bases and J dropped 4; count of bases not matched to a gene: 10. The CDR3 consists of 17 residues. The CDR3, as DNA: TGTGCCAGCAGCCAAGATATTTGGGCTAGCGGGAAATACGAGCAGTACTTC. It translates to CASSQDIWASGKYEQYF.

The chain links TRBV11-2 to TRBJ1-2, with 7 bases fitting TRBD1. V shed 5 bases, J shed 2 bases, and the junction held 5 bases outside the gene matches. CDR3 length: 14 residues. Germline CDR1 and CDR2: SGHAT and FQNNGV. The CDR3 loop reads CASSKTDRNYGYTF. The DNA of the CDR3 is TGTGCCAGCAGCAAAACGGACAGGAACTATGGCTACACCTTC.

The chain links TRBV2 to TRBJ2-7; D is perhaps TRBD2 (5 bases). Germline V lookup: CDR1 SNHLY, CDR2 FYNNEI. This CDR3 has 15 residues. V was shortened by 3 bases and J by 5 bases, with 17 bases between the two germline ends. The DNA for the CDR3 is TGTGCCAGCAGTGAGGGTGGTGGGAGCCCCCACGAGCAGTACTTC. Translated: CASSEGGGSPHEQYF.